One T cell receptor (beta chain) is described in this entry. This clonotype was seen many times. Its binding antigen is unknown. No base quality values were provided; no much bigger clone lies one nucleotide off. The sample belongs to a study of T cells after yellow fever vaccination (dated by TCRdb to about 2019). At the level of the whole study: Libraries from fractions with low cell numbers were prepared with the SMART-Seq v4 Ultra Low Input RNA kit. Bulk TCR alpha and beta repertoires were sequenced longitudinally to track T-cell clones before and after primary and booster YFV17D yellow fever vaccination. Two healthy male donors, one aged 18 to 30 and one aged 30 to 40 years, made up the cohort. Blood samples were taken at several timepoints before and after primary and secondary immunization, and bulk PBMC replicates and cell subsets were isolated. On the study overall, not on this receptor specifically: A small fraction of clonotypes appeared in both the CD4 and CD8 compartments, likely as a result of convergent recombination. Because the study included only two donors, the extent to which the findings can be generalized is limited. Most clones expanded after primary vaccination were re-detected after the booster (around 96% of CD4 and about 88% of CD8), suggesting broad memory maintenance. Compared with the primary T-cell response, the secondary T-cell response was weaker but faster, peaking on day 5 rather than day 15. Computational filtering was needed because FACS-sorted repertoires could contain abundant contaminating clonotypes from the bulk population.

Counted from cysteine to phenylalanine, this CDR3 has 14 amino acids. Of all the DNA, just the CDR3 is kept, 42 bases in frame from base 1. CDR1 and CDR2 were assigned from the germline V gene as SGHVS and FNYEAQ. Trimming removed 5 bases from V and 4 bases from J, leaving 14 bases between the germline ends. The instrument given in TCRdb is Illumina NovaSeq 6000. TCR cDNA was made using 5'RACE template switching, a step that added a universal primer site and unique molecular identifiers. cDNA synthesis was primed from both the TCR alpha and TCR beta constant segments. Libraries were amplified in two PCR steps, with sample barcodes and sequencing adapters added in the second step. Libraries were sequenced on Illumina HiSeq 2500 (2x100 bp) or NovaSeq (2x150 bp). The authors' pipeline ran thus. Reads were demultiplexed and collapsed into UMI consensus sequences with MIGEC, and V(D)J alignment was performed with MiXCR. Vaccine-responding clonotypes were identified with edgeR using replicate PBMC samples, with FDR below 0.01 and a log2 fold change above 5 up to day 15 being required. CD4 or CD8 identity was assigned to each bulk clonotype according to whether the clonotype was present at higher abundance in the sequenced CD4 repertoire or the sequenced CD8 repertoire. TCRdb trimmed public reads at Q25 via fastp, called clones via MiXCR and kept in-frame beta chains. A single entry per CDR3 protein holds the most common genes and DNA from its merged rows. Here the V and J calls rest on TCRdb's processing, not on the authors' analysis. This sample comprises some 350,000 distinct CDR3 sequences, 3% to 4.5% of them detected only once. The top ten clonotypes cover around 24% of the sample.

In light of the paper, this sample's treatment or condition label describes: live attenuated yellow fever vaccine strain. At every blood-draw timepoint, two biological replicates of bulk PBMCs were collected. A standard Ficoll-Paque protocol was used to isolate PBMCs from peripheral blood. TriZol was used to extract RNA from bulk PBMCs, from CD4 and CD8 fractions, and from dextramer-positive and dextramer-negative fractions. The material was PBMCs, obtained 5 days after the yellow fever booster vaccination. The rearrangement combines TRBV7-6 with TRBJ1-1; a weak D assignment points to TRBD1 (6 bases agree). This TCR was sampled from a young man who received the YFV17D yellow fever vaccine. The CDR3 is CASSTRLGATEAFF. The DNA sequence is given as TGTGCCAGCAGCACACGGTTGGGGGCCACTGAAGCTTTCTTT. Beyond the CDR3, the reference TRBV7-6 and TRBJ1-1 genes provide the residues; the full variable domain reads: GAGVSQSPRYKVTKRGQDVALRCDPISGHVSLYWYRQALGQGPEFLTYFNYEAQQDKSGLPNDRFSAERPEGSISTLTIQRTEQRDSAMYRCASSTRLGATEAFFGQGTRLTVV.